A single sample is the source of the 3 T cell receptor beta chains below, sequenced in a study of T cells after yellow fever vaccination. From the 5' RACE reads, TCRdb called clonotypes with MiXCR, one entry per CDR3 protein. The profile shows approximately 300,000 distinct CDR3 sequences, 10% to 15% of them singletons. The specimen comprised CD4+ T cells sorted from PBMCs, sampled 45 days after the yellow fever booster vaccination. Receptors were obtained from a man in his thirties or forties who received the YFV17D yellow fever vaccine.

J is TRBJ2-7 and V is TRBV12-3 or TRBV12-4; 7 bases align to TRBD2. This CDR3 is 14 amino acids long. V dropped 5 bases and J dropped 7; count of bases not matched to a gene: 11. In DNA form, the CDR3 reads TGTGCCAGCAGTCCCGTCGCGGGAGCTGGGGAGCAGTACTTC. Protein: CASSPVAGAGEQYF.

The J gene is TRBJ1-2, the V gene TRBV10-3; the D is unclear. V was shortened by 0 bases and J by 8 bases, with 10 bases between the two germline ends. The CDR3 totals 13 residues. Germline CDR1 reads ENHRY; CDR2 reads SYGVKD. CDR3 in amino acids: CAISESTEPGYTF. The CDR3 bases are TGTGCCATCAGTGAGTCAACAGAACCCGGCTACACCTTC.

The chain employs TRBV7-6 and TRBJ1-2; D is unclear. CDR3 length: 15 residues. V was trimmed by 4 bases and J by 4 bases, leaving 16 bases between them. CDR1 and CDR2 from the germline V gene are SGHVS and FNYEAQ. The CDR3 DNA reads TGTGCCAGCAGCTCTTCCGAGTCAGTGGGCTATGGCTACACCTTC. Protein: CASSSSESVGYGYTF. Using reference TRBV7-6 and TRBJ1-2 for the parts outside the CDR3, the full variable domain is GAGVSQSPRYKVTKRGQDVALRCDPISGHVSLYWYRQALGQGPEFLTYFNYEAQQDKSGLPNDRFSAERPEGSISTLTIQRTEQRDSAMYRCASSSSESVGYGYTFGSGTRLTVV.